The 3 T cell receptor beta chains listed next were all sequenced from one sample in a study of T-cell reconstitution after alpha-beta-depleted transplantation in children. Construction of the TCRbeta library involved unique molecular identifiers. MiXCR, run by TCRdb on the PCR reads, gives a single entry per CDR3 protein. The sample yields some 600,000 distinct CDR3 sequences, 13% seen once. The source was PBMCs, mostly from graft donor cells, collected 360 days after TCRalphabeta/CD19-depleted stem cell transplant. The origin of the receptors is a male patient between 5 and 17 years old who had a stem cell transplant for acute myeloid leukemia, so the T cells may come from the graft donor.

This clonotype has a handful of counts. The V and J genes are TRBV7-2 and TRBJ2-1, with unresolved D. The CDR3 runs 12 residues. CDR1 and CDR2 (germline): SGHTA, FQGNSA. Trimming shortened V by 5 bases and J by 12 bases, and 14 bases separated the two germline ends. The CDR3 spells CASSPTTTGQFF. Written as DNA, the CDR3 is TGTGCCAGCAGCCCCACTACGACGGGGCAGTTCTTC.

The V call is TRBV20-1, the J call TRBJ1-4, with D unresolved. The CDR3 runs 15 residues. The germline CDR1 and CDR2 sequences are DFQATT and SNEGSKA (reference sequence). The germline V and J ends were trimmed by 0 bases and 0 bases, with 8 bases remaining between them. The CDR3 bases are TGCAGTGCTAGAGATGGAGGAGCAACTAATGAAAAACTGTTTTTT. Its protein is CSARDGGATNEKLFF.

The sample holds a few counts of this clonotype. The chain uses TRBV27 and TRBJ2-7; 9 bases match TRBD1. CDR1 is MNHEY and CDR2 is SMNVEV in the germline V gene (reference sequence). The CDR3 length is 14 residues. The V segment lost 1 base and the J segment 9 bases; nucleotides outside the gene matches: 7. In nucleotides, the CDR3 is TGTGCCAGCAGTTTATTTGCGGGACAGGGACGGCAGTACTTC. As protein: CASSLFAGQGRQYF.